The entry below gives a single T cell receptor beta chain sequence along with its context. Antigen: not known. Sequenced by immunoSEQ multiplex PCR; TCRdb stores in-frame clones only, minus some. The sample lists around 32,000 clones; approximately 90% were seen once. The data were obtained in a study of OX40 agonist ivuxolimab in advanced cancers. At the level of the study: Patients assigned to dose escalation were diagnosed with hepatocellular carcinoma, melanoma, renal cell or head and neck cancer. Having had anti-PD-1, anti-PD-L1 or anti-CTLA-4 therapy before was allowed, and over 35% had some. Study conclusions and caveats: Expanded clones belonging to CD8+ T cells outnumbered, on average, those of CD4+.

The CDR3 covers 14 residues. Trimming removed 5 bases at V and 4 bases at J, with 14 bases between. The germline CDR1 and CDR2 sequences are SNHLY and FYNNEI. Source: CD4+ or CD8+ T cells sorted from blood, taken in a trial of the OX40 agonist ivuxolimab. The V and J genes are TRBV2 and TRBJ1-1; possible D gene TRBD1, 5 bases. This TCR was recovered from an adult with an advanced solid tumor such as melanoma, head and neck, liver or kidney cancer. CDR3 residues: CASSISGDGTEAFF. The CDR3 nucleotides are TGTGCCAGCAGTATCTCGGGGGACGGCACTGAAGCTTTCTTT.